This passage covers 7 T cell receptor beta chains from one sample sequenced in a study of T cells after yellow fever vaccination. TCRdb re-called the 5' RACE reads through MiXCR, storing one row per CDR3 protein. The table records about 340,000 distinct CDR3 sequences, about 4% of them present only once. This specimen was PBMCs, taken 5 days after the yellow fever booster vaccination. These receptors were taken from a man aged 18 to 30 who received the YFV17D yellow fever vaccine.

This clonotype was found many times. V is TRBV7-2 and J is TRBJ1-6, with 7 bases lining up with TRBD1. The CDR3 runs 13 residues. The V segment lost 5 bases and the J segment 12 bases; nucleotides outside the gene matches: 7. CDR1 is SGHTA, CDR2 FQGNSA, per germline. CDR3 nucleotide sequence: TGTGCCAGCAGCATGGCAGGGGGTGGACCCCTCCACTTT. Its protein product is CASSMAGGGPLHF.

This clonotype was observed many times. The gene calls are TRBV5-4 and TRBJ1-1; unclear D gene. Trimming pared 5 bases from V and 4 bases from J, leaving 9 bases between. The CDR3 covers 12 residues. Germline-derived CDR1 and CDR2 are SGHNT and YYREEE (reference sequence). This chain's CDR3 is CASRVGSTEAFF. CDR3 coding DNA: TGTGCCAGCAGGGTGGGATCCACTGAAGCTTTCTTT.

This clonotype was recorded a few times. V is TRBV7-8 and J is TRBJ2-3; D gene unclear. Germline-derived CDR1 and CDR2 are SGHVS and FQNEAQ. The CDR3 is made up of 15 amino acids. V lost 0 bases to trimming and J lost 0 bases, with 7 bases between them. CDR3 in amino acids: CASSLARESTDTQYF. The CDR3 DNA sequence: TGTGCCAGCAGCTTAGCTAGGGAAAGCACAGATACGCAGTATTTT.

The gene calls are TRBV20-1 and TRBJ1-6; the D gene is possibly TRBD1 (6 bases). CDR3 length: 14 amino acids. Per germline, CDR1 DFQATT and CDR2 SNEGSKA (reference sequence). V was clipped by 6 bases and J by 8 bases, with 17 bases between them. The CDR3 protein is CSASRQVRDSPLHF. The CDR3 DNA follows: TGCAGTGCGAGCCGACAGGTTCGCGATTCACCCCTCCACTTT.

This clonotype was found a few times. The chain employs TRBV5-1 and TRBJ2-3; no clear D gene. This CDR3 has 15 amino acids. With 4 bases removed from V and 0 bases from J, the gap between germline ends came to 12 bases. Germline assignment: CDR1 SGHRS and CDR2 YFSETQ. This chain's CDR3 is CASSDGVRSTDTQYF. In nucleotides, the CDR3 is TGCGCCAGCAGCGACGGAGTAAGAAGCACAGATACGCAGTATTTT.

The gene calls are TRBV6-5 and TRBJ2-5, with D maybe TRBD2 (6 bases). Germline V gene sequence: CDR1 MNHEY, CDR2 SVGAGI. Deletions cut 10 bases from V and 0 bases from J, with 9 bases between. The CDR3 has 12 residues. The CDR3: CATIADQETQYF. The CDR3 DNA follows: TGTGCCACAATAGCGGACCAAGAGACCCAGTACTTC.

The CDR3 region is CASSYSLRGLSEAFF. The DNA for the CDR3 is TGTGCCAGCAGTTACTCGTTACGGGGGCTGAGTGAAGCTTTCTTT. This chain joins TRBV6-5 and TRBJ1-1; weak D call: TRBD1 (6 bases). The germline CDR1 and CDR2 sequences are MNHEY and SVGAGI. V was pared by 0 bases and J by 7 bases, with 15 bases between. This CDR3 has 15 residues.